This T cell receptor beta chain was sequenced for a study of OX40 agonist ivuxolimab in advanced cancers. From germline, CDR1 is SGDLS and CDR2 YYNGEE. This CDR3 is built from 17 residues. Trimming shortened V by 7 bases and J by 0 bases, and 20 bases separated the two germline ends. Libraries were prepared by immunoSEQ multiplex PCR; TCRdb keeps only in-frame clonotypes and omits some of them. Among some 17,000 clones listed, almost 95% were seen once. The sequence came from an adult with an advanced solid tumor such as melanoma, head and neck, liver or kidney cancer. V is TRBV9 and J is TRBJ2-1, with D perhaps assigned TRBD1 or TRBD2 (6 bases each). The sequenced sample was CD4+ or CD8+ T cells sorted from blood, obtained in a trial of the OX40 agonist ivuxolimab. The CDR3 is CASGGTPKGSSYNEQFF. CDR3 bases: TGTGCCAGCGGGGGGACACCCAAGGGAAGCTCCTACAATGAGCAGTTCTTC.